The 30 T cell receptor beta chains listed next were all sequenced from one sample in a study of blood T cell repertoires in COVID-19. Measured with immunoSEQ multiplex PCR; TCRdb has only the in-frame clones, and not every one. The table has roughly 56,000 clones, roughly 90% seen once. Sample: peripheral blood. These receptors came from a man aged 60-69 years with active COVID-19.

V and J are TRBV7-9 and TRBJ2-3, with 12 positions matching TRBD1. Germline CDR1 is SEHNR and CDR2 is FQNEAQ (reference sequence). There are 14 residues in the CDR3. V lost 3 bases, J lost 14 bases, and 9 bases stayed unmatched. The CDR3 sequence: CASSLATGTGGTYF. The CDR3 DNA follows: TGTGCCAGCAGCTTGGCTACTGGGACAGGGGGCACGTATTTT.

The V gene is TRBV7-9, the J gene TRBJ2-1, with no clear D. This CDR3 has 18 amino acids. V lost 5 bases and J 8 bases, leaving 28 bases between the germline ends. Germline CDR1 and CDR2: SEHNR and FQNEAQ (reference sequence). Here the CDR3 reads CASSTKPKYYSGWDEQFF. CDR3 sequence (DNA): TGTGCCAGCAGCACTAAACCTAAGTATTATTCCGGGTGGGATGAGCAGTTCTTC.

A single count supports this clone. J is TRBJ2-7 and V is TRBV5-1; D may be TRBD1 (5 bases). Germline-derived CDR1 and CDR2 are SGHRS and YFSETQ. The V end lost 0 bases, the J end lost 3 bases, and 10 bases lay between the germline ends. The CDR3 sequence is 14 residues long. The CDR3 bases are TGCGCCAGCAGCTTGGTGCAGGGAAACTACGAGCAGTACTTC. Protein product: CASSLVQGNYEQYF.

V and J are TRBV7-9 and TRBJ2-5, with D tentatively TRBD1 (6 bases). Germline CDR1 is SEHNR and CDR2 is FQNEAQ (reference sequence). Trimming removed 2 bases from V and 5 bases from J, with 15 bases in between. This CDR3 region has 15 residues. The CDR3 sequence: CASSLQGSLGETQYF. The CDR3 region has the DNA TGTGCCAGCAGCTTACAGGGGTCTTTAGGGGAGACCCAGTACTTC.

V gene TRBV6-6 combines with J gene TRBJ2-7; a weak D match, TRBD2 (6 bases). The CDR3 spans 12 residues. Trimming pared 7 bases from V and 0 bases from J, leaving 7 bases between. Germline assignment: CDR1 MNHNY and CDR2 SVGAGI (reference sequence). This CDR3 reads CASTGDSYEQYF. The CDR3 coding sequence is TGTGCCAGCACGGGGGACTCCTACGAGCAGTACTTC.

This chain joins TRBV7-8 and TRBJ2-2; 7 positions agree with TRBD2. CDR1 and CDR2 from the germline V gene are SGHVS and FQNEAQ. J was trimmed by 2 bases and V by 6 bases; bases with no gene match: 9. The CDR3 loop spans 16 amino acids. The CDR3 DNA reads as TGTGCCAGCAGGGCTTCAGGGAGGGCAAACACCGGGGAGCTGTTTTTT. Protein: CASRASGRANTGELFF.

The chain employs TRBV10-3 and TRBJ2-7; D remains ambiguous. The CDR3 sequence is 11 residues long. Germline V CDR1 and CDR2: ENHRY, SYGVKD. Between the trimmed V and J ends, which lost 3 bases and 4 bases, there was a span of 4 bases. The CDR3 DNA follows: TGTGCCATCAGTGAACAGTACGAGCAGTACTTC. It translates to CAISEQYEQYF.

The genes are TRBV7-9 and TRBJ1-4; tentative D call: TRBD1 (5 bases). Germline V CDR1 and CDR2: SEHNR, FQNEAQ (reference sequence). This CDR3 comprises 16 residues. The V gene lost 1 base and the J gene lost 4 bases, with 13 bases spanning the gap. The CDR3 here is CASSLGEQEFNEKLFF. The CDR3, as DNA: TGTGCCAGCAGCTTAGGGGAACAGGAGTTTAATGAAAAACTGTTTTTT.

V and J are TRBV23-1 and TRBJ2-2; 7 bases match TRBD1. TRBV23-1 is flagged as an ORF with uncertain function. After removal of 6 bases from V and 6 bases from J, the junction contained 13 bases not matched to a gene. The CDR3 consists of 16 residues. The CDR3 protein is CASRRTRDSLSGELFF. The CDR3 coding sequence is TGCGCCAGCAGGCGGACCCGGGACAGTCTGTCCGGGGAGCTGTTTTTT.

This clone occurred a few times. The rearrangement links TRBV3-1 (or the pseudogene TRBV3-2) to TRBJ1-3, with D maybe TRBD1 (6 bases). The CDR3 is made up of 15 amino acids. Germline lookup yields CDR1 LGHDT and CDR2 YNNKEL (reference sequence). V lost 0 bases to trimming and J lost 4 bases, with 10 bases between them. The CDR3 DNA follows: TGTGCCAGCAGCCAAGAAGCAGGGGCAGGAAACACCATATATTTT. Translation gives CASSQEAGAGNTIYF.

The gene calls are TRBV18 and TRBJ2-5; 7 positions match TRBD1. The CDR3 consists of 14 residues. V lost 2 bases and J lost 2; bases outside the gene matches: 2. CDR1 and CDR2 (germline): KGHSH, LQKENI. The CDR3 nucleotides read TGTGCCAGCTCACCAAGACAGGGTCAAGAGACCCAGTACTTC. Translating it yields CASSPRQGQETQYF.

This chain connects TRBV3-1 (or the pseudogene TRBV3-2) to TRBJ2-7; 7 nucleotides line up with TRBD1. Germline V lookup: CDR1 LGHDT, CDR2 YNNKEL (reference sequence). V was clipped by 4 bases and J by 7 bases; unmatched bases: 16. This CDR3 is 16 amino acids long. CDR3 coding DNA: TGTGCCAGCAGCCGCACCCTGGACAGGTTTCCCAGGGAGCAGTACTTC. Encoded protein: CASSRTLDRFPREQYF.

The J gene is TRBJ2-7, the V gene TRBV5-1; 7 bases line up with TRBD2. CDR1 is SGHRS, CDR2 YFSETQ, per germline. The CDR3 is 14 residues long. Trimming at V came to 7 bases and at J to 0 bases, leaving 7 bases not matched to a gene. The CDR3 region is CASGSGTNSYEQYF. For the CDR3, the DNA is TGCGCCAGCGGTTCCGGGACTAACTCCTACGAGCAGTACTTC.

The CDR3 coding sequence is TGTGCCAGCAGCCCAGGGCGGCAGGGAGCTTTCTTT. This translates into CASSPGRQGAFF. The J gene is TRBJ1-1, the V gene TRBV7-9, with TRBD1 as a possible D gene (5 bases). The germline V gene encodes CDR1 SEHNR and CDR2 FQNEAQ (reference sequence). The V end was cut by 5 bases, the J end by 10 bases, with 14 bases between. The CDR3 loop spans 12 amino acids.

The J gene is TRBJ1-2, the V gene TRBV19, with D unresolved. The CDR3 is 12 residues long. Germline lookup yields CDR1 LNHDA and CDR2 SQIVND (reference sequence). V was shortened by 8 bases and J by 0 bases, with 7 bases between the two germline ends. The CDR3: CASVSSNYGYTF. CDR3 DNA sequence: TGTGCCAGTGTCTCTTCTAACTATGGCTACACCTTC.

The chain is built from TRBV7-9 and TRBJ2-7; 11 bases align to TRBD2. This CDR3 region has 17 residues. In germline, CDR1 is SEHNR, CDR2 FQNEAQ (reference sequence). After removal of 0 bases from V and 12 bases from J, the junction contained 16 bases not matched to a gene. CDR3 DNA sequence: TGTGCCAGCAGCTTAGCGGGGGAGGGACTAGCGGAACGATGGAGGTACTTC. Its translation: CASSLAGEGLAERWRYF.

The chain is built from TRBV9 and TRBJ2-5; TRBD2 matches 8 bases. From germline, CDR1 is SGDLS and CDR2 YYNGEE. The CDR3 is made up of 14 amino acids. V dropped 5 bases and J dropped 5; count of bases not matched to a gene: 8. The CDR3 sequence: CASSAGLAGETQYF. DNA of the CDR3: TGTGCCAGCAGTGCCGGACTAGCAGGGGAGACCCAGTACTTC. The full variable domain, rest sourced from reference TRBV9 and TRBJ2-5, is DSGVTQTPKHLITATGQRVTLRCSPRSGDLSVYWYQQSLDQGLQFLIQYYNGEERAKGNILERFSAQQFPDLHSELNLSSLELGDSALYFCASSAGLAGETQYFGPGTRLLVL.

The rearrangement links TRBV5-1 to TRBJ2-3; tentative D call: TRBD1 (5 bases). The V and J ends lost 4 bases and 4 bases respectively, with 13 bases between them. Germline CDR1 and CDR2: SGHRS and YFSETQ. The CDR3 is 14 residues long. CDR3 nucleotides: TGCGCCAGCAGCGACAGTGGGTCCGCAGATACGCAGTATTTT. It codes for CASSDSGSADTQYF.

The chain uses TRBV7-9 and TRBJ2-7; D is possibly TRBD1 (6 bases). CDR1 is SEHNR, CDR2 FQNEAQ, per germline (reference sequence). The CDR3 covers 13 residues. V lost 6 bases, J lost 3 bases, and 12 bases lay in between. CDR3 sequence reads: CASSISRGYEQYF. The CDR3, as DNA: TGTGCCAGCAGTATTTCCAGGGGCTACGAGCAGTACTTC.

The chain couples TRBV28 to TRBJ2-5; 9 nucleotides line up with TRBD2. V lost 6 bases to trimming and J lost 1 base; unmatched junction nucleotides: 9. The CDR3 spans 16 residues. CDR1 and CDR2 from the germline V gene are MDHEN and SYDVKM. The CDR3 spells CASRMIAGAIQETQYF. CDR3 coding DNA: TGTGCCAGCAGAATGATAGCGGGGGCAATCCAAGAGACCCAGTACTTC. Complete variable domain (other parts from reference TRBV28 and TRBJ2-5): DVKVTQSSRYLVKRTGEKVFLECVQDMDHENMFWYRQDPGLGLRLIYFSYDVKMKEKGDIPEGYSVSREKKERFSLILESASTNQTSMYLCASRMIAGAIQETQYFGPGTRLLVL.

V gene TRBV27 combines with J gene TRBJ1-2; D gene ambiguous. Trimming pared 6 bases from V and 7 bases from J, leaving 24 bases between. The germline gives CDR1 MNHEY, CDR2 SMNVEV (reference sequence). This CDR3 is built from 16 residues. CDR3 bases: TGTGCCAGCAGACGTCCCTCGGGCAGCGCCAGCGGTGGCTACACCTTC. This codes for CASRRPSGSASGGYTF.

The rearrangement uses TRBV5-6 and TRBJ1-1, with 11 bases lining up with TRBD1. This CDR3 spans 15 amino acids. Germline V gene data show CDR1 as SGHDT and CDR2 as YYEEEE. V was pared by 2 bases and J by 11 bases, with 11 bases of the junction left unmatched. The CDR3: CASSFTGTGGQAAFF. The CDR3, as DNA: TGTGCCAGCAGCTTTACCGGGACAGGGGGACAAGCGGCTTTCTTT.

This clone was detected only a few times. This chain links TRBV19 with TRBJ1-6, with 11 bases that match TRBD1. This CDR3 has 16 amino acids. Looked up from germline, CDR1 is LNHDA and CDR2 is SQIVND (reference sequence). Losses at the gene ends were 8 bases for V and 6 bases for J; bases not matched to a gene: 9. The DNA of the CDR3 is TGTGCCAGTGAACGTACCGGGACAGGGGGTAATTCACCCCTCCACTTT. Translating it yields CASERTGTGGNSPLHF.

The chain combines TRBV12-3 or TRBV12-4 with TRBJ2-7; the D gene is possibly TRBD2 (6 bases). The CDR3 extends over 13 amino acids. Trimming left V 5 bases short and J 3 bases short, with 11 bases between. The CDR3 region is CASSPSGRYEQYF. The CDR3 coding sequence is TGTGCCAGCAGTCCGAGCGGGCGCTACGAGCAGTACTTC.

The V gene is TRBV7-2, the J gene TRBJ2-4; perhaps TRBD2 as D (5 bases). Trimming removed 3 bases at V and 6 bases at J, with 15 bases between. The CDR3 runs 15 residues. In germline, CDR1 is SGHTA, CDR2 FQGNSA. The CDR3: CASSLEGPGINIQYF. The CDR3 DNA reads TGTGCCAGCAGCTTGGAAGGGCCGGGGATAAACATTCAGTACTTC.

V is TRBV4-1 and J is TRBJ1-4; TRBD1 might be the D (6 bases). Germline lookup yields CDR1 MGHRA and CDR2 YSYEKL. Trimming shortened V by 1 base and J by 0 bases, and 15 bases separated the two germline ends. The length of the CDR3 is 18 residues. This CDR3 is CASSQARGDPSTNEKLFF. The CDR3 DNA follows: TGCGCCAGCAGCCAAGCCAGGGGCGACCCTTCAACTAATGAAAAACTGTTTTTT.

CDR3 residues: CASSPTGGQETQYF. CDR3 bases: TGTGCCAGCAGTCCCACAGGTGGCCAAGAGACCCAGTACTTC. The chain uses TRBV11-2 and TRBJ2-5; tentatively, D is TRBD1 (5 bases). The germline V and J ends were trimmed by 6 bases and 1 base, with 12 bases remaining between them. Germline assignment: CDR1 SGHAT and CDR2 FQNNGV. The CDR3 spans 14 residues.

Of note for this clone: One end of the junction does not line up with germline, which may come from a read error. The chain combines TRBV2 with TRBJ2-7; D is possibly TRBD1 (6 bases). This CDR3 contains 13 residues. Germline V gives CDR1 SNHLY, CDR2 FYNNEI. The DNA of the CDR3 is TGTGCCAGCAGTGGGACAGCTGATATCGAGCAGTCCTTC. Translation: CASSGTADIEQSF.

The chain uses TRBV18 and TRBJ1-3; D not resolved. V lost 3 bases, J lost 0 bases, and 6 bases lay in between. The length of the CDR3 is 14 residues. Germline assignment: CDR1 KGHSH and CDR2 LQKENI. This CDR3 is CASSPSVSGNTIYF. CDR3 coding DNA: TGTGCCAGCTCACCGTCCGTCTCTGGAAACACCATATATTTT.

The V call is TRBV5-1, the J call TRBJ2-5, with a tentative D call TRBD2 (6 bases). Trimming left V 2 bases short and J 5 bases short, with 13 bases between. Germline V gene lookup returns CDR1 SGHRS and CDR2 YFSETQ. The CDR3 runs 14 residues. CDR3 DNA sequence: TGCGCCAGCAGCTTCGTAGCGGAGGGGGAGACCCAGTACTTC. This translates into CASSFVAEGETQYF.